The rows below give T cell receptor beta chains drawn from one sample of a study of T cell repertoires in cytomegalovirus infection. Antigen specificity for these receptors is unknown. TCRdb independently ran MiXCR on the reads; one entry per CDR3 protein. The sample contains some 350,000 distinct CDR3 sequences, almost 30% of which appear only once. This sample comprised cultured PBMCs, obtained from culture after CMV antigen stimulation. Source of these receptors: a human donor in good health (CMV status not recorded). Some clones in this sample may be carry-over from other donors' samples. Both conserved end residues are part of each CDR3. A D gene is named only where the DNA matches it firmly. Rows may omit the clone size; those that give it use once, few, many or a size class.

v_call	j_call	clone_size	d_call	cdr3_nt	cdr3_aa
TRBV27	TRBJ2-1	.	.	TGTGCCACCTTCGACCGGCGTCAGGGGCAGTTCTTC	CATFDRRQGQFF
TRBV6-1	TRBJ1-2	.	.	TGTGCCAGCAGTTTTTCGTCTATGGGCTATGGCTACACCTTC	CASSFSSMGYGYTF
TRBV5-4	TRBJ2-1	few	TRBD2	TGTGCCAGCAGCTCGGAGGGTAGCGGGAGCTACAATGAGCAGTTCTTC	CASSSEGSGSYNEQFF
TRBV15	TRBJ2-1	few	.	TGTGCCACCAGCAGGTCACGGGGCTCCTACAATGAGCAGTTCTTC	CATSRSRGSYNEQFF
TRBV3-1	TRBJ2-7	.	.	TGTGCCAGCAGCCAAGGGCTCTTGGTCTACGAGCAGTACTTC	CASSQGLLVYEQYF
TRBV12-3/TRBV12-4	TRBJ2-3	few	.	TGTGCCAGCAGTTCTCTCCTCCCGTATACGCAGTATTTT	CASSSLLPYTQYF
TRBV10-1	TRBJ1-1	once	.	TGCGCCAGCAGTGAGTCGGGGGGAAGCACTGAAGCTTTCTTT	CASSESGGSTEAFF
TRBV6-1	TRBJ2-7	once	TRBD2	TGTGCCAGCAGTGATCGGGGAGGGGCCTACGAGCAGTACTTC	CASSDRGGAYEQYF
TRBV11-2	TRBJ2-1	few	TRBD2	TGTGCCAGCAGCCCACTAGCGGGAGGGCCCAGTGAGCAGTTCTTC	CASSPLAGGPSEQFF
TRBV7-2	TRBJ2-3	few	TRBD2	TGTGCTTCAAGGCGAGCGGGAGGCACAGATACGCAGTATTTT	CASRRAGGTDTQYF
TRBV19	TRBJ1-2	.	TRBD1	TGTGCCAGTAGTGCCACAGGGGATCGGGGCGGCTACACCTTC	CASSATGDRGGYTF